The clone carrying this TCR beta chain was picked up many times. TCRdb reprocessed the 5' RACE reads with MiXCR, giving one entry per CDR3 protein. The sample holds a few hundred thousand distinct CDR3 sequences; more than 9% are singletons and the top ten take under 3%. These data originate in a study of identical twins. V was shortened by 5 bases and J by 4 bases, with 14 bases between the two germline ends. The CDR3 is 14 residues long. The same specimen was also included in a second study, on yellow fever vaccine responses in identical twins.

The sequenced sample was PBMCs. V gene TRBV12-3 or TRBV12-4 combines with J gene TRBJ1-1; tentatively, D is TRBD1 (5 bases). The TCR was taken from a woman aged 18-29 years in good health. Here the CDR3 reads CASSVDSAPTEAFF. The DNA of the CDR3 is TGTGCCAGCAGTGTCGACAGTGCTCCCACTGAAGCTTTCTTT.